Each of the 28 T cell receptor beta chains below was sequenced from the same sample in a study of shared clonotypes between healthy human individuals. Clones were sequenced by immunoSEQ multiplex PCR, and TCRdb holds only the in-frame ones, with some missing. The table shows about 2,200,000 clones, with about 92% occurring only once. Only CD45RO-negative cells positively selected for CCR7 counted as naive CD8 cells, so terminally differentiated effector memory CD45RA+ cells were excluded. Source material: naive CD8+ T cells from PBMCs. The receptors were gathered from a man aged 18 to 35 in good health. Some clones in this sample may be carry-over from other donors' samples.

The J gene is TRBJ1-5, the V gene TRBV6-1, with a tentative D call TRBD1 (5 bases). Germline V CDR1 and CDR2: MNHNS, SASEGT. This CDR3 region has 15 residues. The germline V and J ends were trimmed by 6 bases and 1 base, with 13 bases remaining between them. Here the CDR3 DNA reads TGTGCCAGCAGCGCCGTGAGGGACAGCAATCAGCCCCAGCATTTT. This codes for CASSAVRDSNQPQHF.

CDR3 coding DNA: TGTGCCAGCAGCTTAAAGCTCCAGGGACAGTACTTC. Translating gives CASSLKLQGQYF. The gene calls are TRBV7-9 and TRBJ2-7; D is perhaps TRBD1 (5 bases). Deletions cut 2 bases from V and 10 bases from J, with 12 bases between. The germline V gene has CDR1 SEHNR and CDR2 FQNEAQ (reference sequence). This CDR3 spans 12 amino acids.

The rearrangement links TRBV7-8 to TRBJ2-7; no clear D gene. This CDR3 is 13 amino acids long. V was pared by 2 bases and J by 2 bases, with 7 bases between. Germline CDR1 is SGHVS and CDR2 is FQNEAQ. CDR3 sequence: CASSLTETYEQYF. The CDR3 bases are TGTGCCAGCAGCTTAACGGAAACCTACGAGCAGTACTTC. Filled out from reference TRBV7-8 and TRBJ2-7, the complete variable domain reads GAGVSQSPRYKVAKRGQDVALRCDPISGHVSLFWYQQALGQGPEFLTYFQNEAQLDKSGLPSDRFFAERPEGSVSTLKIQRTQQEDSAVYLCASSLTETYEQYFGPGTRLTVT.

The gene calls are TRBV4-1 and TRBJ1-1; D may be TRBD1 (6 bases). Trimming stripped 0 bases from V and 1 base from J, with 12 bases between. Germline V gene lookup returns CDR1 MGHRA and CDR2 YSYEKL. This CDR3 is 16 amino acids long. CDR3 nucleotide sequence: TGCGCCAGCAGCCAAGATCAGCAGGGGAAGAACACTGAAGCTTTCTTT. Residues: CASSQDQQGKNTEAFF.

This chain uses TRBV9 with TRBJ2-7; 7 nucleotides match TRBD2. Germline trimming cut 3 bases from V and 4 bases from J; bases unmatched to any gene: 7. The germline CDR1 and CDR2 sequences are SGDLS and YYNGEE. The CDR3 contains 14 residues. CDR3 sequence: CASSAGGFTYEQYF. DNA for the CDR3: TGTGCCAGCAGCGCGGGAGGCTTTACGTACGAGCAGTACTTC.

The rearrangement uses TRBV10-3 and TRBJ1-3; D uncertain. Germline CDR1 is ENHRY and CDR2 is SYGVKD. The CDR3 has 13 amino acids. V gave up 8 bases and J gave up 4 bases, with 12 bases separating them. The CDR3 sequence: CAIAQESGNTIYF. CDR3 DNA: TGTGCCATCGCGCAGGAATCCGGAAACACCATATATTTT.

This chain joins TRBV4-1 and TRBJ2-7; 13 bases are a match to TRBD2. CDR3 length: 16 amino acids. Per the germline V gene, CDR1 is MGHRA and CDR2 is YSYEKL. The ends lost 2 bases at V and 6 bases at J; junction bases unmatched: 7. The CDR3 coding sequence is TGCGCCAGCAGCCAAAGACCGGGACTAGCGGGGCCCGAGCAGTACTTC. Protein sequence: CASSQRPGLAGPEQYF.

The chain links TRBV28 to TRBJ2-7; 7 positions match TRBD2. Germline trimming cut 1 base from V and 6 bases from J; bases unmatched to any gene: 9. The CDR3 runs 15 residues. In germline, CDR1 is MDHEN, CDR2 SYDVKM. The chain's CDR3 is CASSLYGGSPLEQYF. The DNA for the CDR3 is TGTGCCAGCAGTTTATACGGCGGGAGTCCCCTCGAGCAGTACTTC.

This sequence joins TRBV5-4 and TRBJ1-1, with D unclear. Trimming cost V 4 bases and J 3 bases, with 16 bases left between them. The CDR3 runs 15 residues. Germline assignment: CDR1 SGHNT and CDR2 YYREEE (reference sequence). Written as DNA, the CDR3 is TGTGCCAGCAGCGCGTCGGGGATCGGATACACTGAAGCTTTCTTT. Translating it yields CASSASGIGYTEAFF.

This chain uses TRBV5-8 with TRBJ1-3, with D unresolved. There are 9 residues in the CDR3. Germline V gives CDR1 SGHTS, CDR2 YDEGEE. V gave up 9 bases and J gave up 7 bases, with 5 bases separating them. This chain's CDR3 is CATTNTIYF. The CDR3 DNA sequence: TGTGCCACCACTAACACCATATATTTT.

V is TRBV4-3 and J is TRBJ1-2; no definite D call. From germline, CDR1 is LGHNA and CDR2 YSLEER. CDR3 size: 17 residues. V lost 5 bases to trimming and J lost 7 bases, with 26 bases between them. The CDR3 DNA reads TGCGCCAGCAGCTTGAACTGGGGTGTACGGGTTAGCGGTGGCTACACCTTC. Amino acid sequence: CASSLNWGVRVSGGYTF.

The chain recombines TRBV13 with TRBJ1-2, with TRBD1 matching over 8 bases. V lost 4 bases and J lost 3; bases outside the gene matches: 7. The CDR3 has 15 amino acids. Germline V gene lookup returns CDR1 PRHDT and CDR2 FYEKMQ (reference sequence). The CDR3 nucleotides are TGTGCCAGCAGCTCGAGACAGGGGCGTCACTATGGCTACACCTTC. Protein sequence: CASSSRQGRHYGYTF.

CDR3 in DNA: TGTGCCAGCAGATCCAGTAGCGGGAGGGCTTGGCACGAGCAGTACTTC. Protein: CASRSSSGRAWHEQYF. The genes are TRBV7-9 and TRBJ2-7, with 11 bases aligning to TRBD2. V dropped 6 bases and J dropped 5; count of bases not matched to a gene: 12. The CDR3 runs to 16 residues. The V gene's germline CDR1 is SEHNR and CDR2 FQNEAQ (reference sequence).

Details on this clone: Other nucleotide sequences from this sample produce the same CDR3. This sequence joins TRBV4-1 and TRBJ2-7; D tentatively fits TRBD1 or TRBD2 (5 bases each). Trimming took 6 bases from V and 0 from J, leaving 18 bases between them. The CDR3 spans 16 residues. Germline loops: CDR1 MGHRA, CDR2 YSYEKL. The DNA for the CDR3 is TGCGCCAGCAGTCTCGGACTGGGGACCCTCTCCTACGAGCAGTACTTC. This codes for CASSLGLGTLSYEQYF.

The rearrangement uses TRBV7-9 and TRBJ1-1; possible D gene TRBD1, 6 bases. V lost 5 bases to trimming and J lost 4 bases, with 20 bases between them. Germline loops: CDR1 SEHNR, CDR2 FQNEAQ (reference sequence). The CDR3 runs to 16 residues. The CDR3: CASSPLPGQSFTEAFF. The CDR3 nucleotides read TGTGCCAGCAGCCCCCTCCCTGGACAGTCATTCACTGAAGCTTTCTTT.

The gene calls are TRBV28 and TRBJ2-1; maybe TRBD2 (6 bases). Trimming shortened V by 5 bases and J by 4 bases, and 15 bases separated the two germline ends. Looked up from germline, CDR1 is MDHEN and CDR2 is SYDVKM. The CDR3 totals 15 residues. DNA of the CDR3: TGTGCCAGCAGTCCCACTAGCCGGCGGTACAATGAGCAGTTCTTC. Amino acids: CASSPTSRRYNEQFF.

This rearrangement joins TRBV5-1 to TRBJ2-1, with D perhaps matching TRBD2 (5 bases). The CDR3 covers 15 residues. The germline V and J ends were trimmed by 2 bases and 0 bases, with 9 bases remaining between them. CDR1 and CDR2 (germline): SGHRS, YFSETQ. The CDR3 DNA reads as TGCGCCAGCAGCTTTGACGAGGGCTCCTACAATGAGCAGTTCTTC. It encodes CASSFDEGSYNEQFF.

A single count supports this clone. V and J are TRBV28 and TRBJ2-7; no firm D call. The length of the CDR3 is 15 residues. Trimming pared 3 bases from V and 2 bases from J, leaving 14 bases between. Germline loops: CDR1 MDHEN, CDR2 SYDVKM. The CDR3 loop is CASSFGEEDPYEQYF. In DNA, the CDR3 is TGTGCCAGCAGTTTCGGTGAAGAAGACCCCTACGAGCAGTACTTC. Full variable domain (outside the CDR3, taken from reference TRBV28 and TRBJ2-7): DVKVTQSSRYLVKRTGEKVFLECVQDMDHENMFWYRQDPGLGLRLIYFSYDVKMKEKGDIPEGYSVSREKKERFSLILESASTNQTSMYLCASSFGEEDPYEQYFGPGTRLTVT.

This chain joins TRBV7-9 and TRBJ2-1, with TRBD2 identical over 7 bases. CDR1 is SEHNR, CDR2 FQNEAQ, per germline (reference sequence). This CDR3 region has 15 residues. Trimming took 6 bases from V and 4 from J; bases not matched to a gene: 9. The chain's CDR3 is CASRGRASGYNEQFF. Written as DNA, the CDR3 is TGTGCCAGCAGGGGGAGAGCTAGCGGATACAATGAGCAGTTCTTC.

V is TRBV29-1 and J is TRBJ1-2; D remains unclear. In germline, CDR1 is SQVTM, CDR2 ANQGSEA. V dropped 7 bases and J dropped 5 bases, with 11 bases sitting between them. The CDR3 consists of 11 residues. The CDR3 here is CSADVTYGYTF. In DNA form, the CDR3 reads TGCAGCGCCGACGTGACTTATGGCTACACCTTC.

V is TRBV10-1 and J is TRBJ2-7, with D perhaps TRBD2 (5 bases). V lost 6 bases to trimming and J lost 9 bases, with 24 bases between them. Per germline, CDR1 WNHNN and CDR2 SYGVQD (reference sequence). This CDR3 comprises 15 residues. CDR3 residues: CASRVARVRMGRQYF. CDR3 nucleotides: TGCGCCAGCAGGGTCGCGCGGGTTCGAATGGGCCGGCAGTACTTC.

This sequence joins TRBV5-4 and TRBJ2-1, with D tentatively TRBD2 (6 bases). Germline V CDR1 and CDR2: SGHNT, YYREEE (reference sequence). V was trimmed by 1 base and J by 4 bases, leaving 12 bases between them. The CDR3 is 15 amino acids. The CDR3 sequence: CASSLLANDYNEQFF. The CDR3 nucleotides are TGTGCCAGCAGCTTGCTAGCGAATGATTACAATGAGCAGTTCTTC.

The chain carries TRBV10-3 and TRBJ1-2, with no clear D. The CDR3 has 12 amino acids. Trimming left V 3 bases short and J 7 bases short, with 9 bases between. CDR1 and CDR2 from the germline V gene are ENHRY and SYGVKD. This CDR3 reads CAISEGSRGYTF. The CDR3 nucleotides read TGTGCCATCAGTGAAGGGAGTCGTGGCTACACCTTC.

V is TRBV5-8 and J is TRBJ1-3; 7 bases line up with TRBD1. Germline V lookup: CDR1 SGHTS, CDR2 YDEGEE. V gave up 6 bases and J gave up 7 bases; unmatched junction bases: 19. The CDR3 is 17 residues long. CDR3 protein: CASIPPLPRGIRNTIYF. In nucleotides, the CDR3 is TGTGCCAGCATCCCACCCCTCCCCAGGGGGATCAGGAACACCATATATTTT.

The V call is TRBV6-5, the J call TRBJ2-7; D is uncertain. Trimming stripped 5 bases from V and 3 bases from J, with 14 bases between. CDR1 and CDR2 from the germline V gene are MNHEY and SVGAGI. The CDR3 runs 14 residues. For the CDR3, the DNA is TGTGCCAGCAGTAATAAAATAGGCTTCTACGAGCAGTACTTC. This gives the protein CASSNKIGFYEQYF.

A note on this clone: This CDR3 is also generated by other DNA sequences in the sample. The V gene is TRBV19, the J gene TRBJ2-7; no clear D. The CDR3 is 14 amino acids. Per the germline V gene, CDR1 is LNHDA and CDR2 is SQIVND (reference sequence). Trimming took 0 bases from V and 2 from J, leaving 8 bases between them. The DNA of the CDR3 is TGTGCCAGTAGTATAGACACGGAAACCTACGAGCAGTACTTC. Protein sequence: CASSIDTETYEQYF.

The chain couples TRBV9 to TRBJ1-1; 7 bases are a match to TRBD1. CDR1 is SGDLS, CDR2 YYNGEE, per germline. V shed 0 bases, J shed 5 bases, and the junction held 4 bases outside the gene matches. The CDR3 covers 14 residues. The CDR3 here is CASSVVGTVTEAFF. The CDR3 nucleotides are TGTGCCAGCAGCGTAGTCGGGACAGTTACTGAAGCTTTCTTT.

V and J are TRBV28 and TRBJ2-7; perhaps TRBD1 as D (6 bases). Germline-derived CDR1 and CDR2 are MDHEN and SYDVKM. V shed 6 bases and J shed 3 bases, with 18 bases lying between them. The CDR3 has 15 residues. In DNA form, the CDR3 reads TGTGCCAGCAGGACGATATCGGACAGTTACTACGAGCAGTACTTC. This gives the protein CASRTISDSYYEQYF.